This T cell receptor beta chain derives from a study of blood T cells in healthy people across ages. Together with a sample-barcoded 5' primer, a J-beta primer mix was included in a second PCR lasting about 7 to 11 cycles. Each CDR3 protein is one row after TCRdb ran MiXCR on the 5' RACE reads. The profile shows roughly 1 million distinct CDR3 sequences, 20% to 25% of them singletons. These data also formed part of another study, on T cells of mothers and their children.

The specimen sequenced was blood. This TCR was sampled from a girl aged 2 to 10 in good health.

CDR3 residues: CSAKWGGGGGYGYTF. Written as DNA, the CDR3 is TGCAGTGCAAAGTGGGGGGGAGGGGGAGGATATGGCTACACCTTC. This chain links TRBV20-1 with TRBJ1-2; tentative D call: TRBD1 (6 bases). This CDR3 spans 15 amino acids. Trimming cost V 6 bases and J 5 bases, with 22 bases left between them. Germline V gives CDR1 DFQATT, CDR2 SNEGSKA (reference sequence).